What follows are 28 T cell receptor beta chains derived from one specimen sequenced in a study of CD8+CD57+ T cells in acquired aplastic anemia. Profiling that covered TCR beta VDJ and CDR3 relied on genomic DNA as its template. Each CDR3 protein gets one entry after TCRdb re-called the reads with MiXCR. The sample shows some 190,000 distinct CDR3 sequences, 40% to 50% of them seen only once. The sample consisted of sorted CD4+, CD8+, or CD8+CD57+ T cells (not recorded which) from PBMCs. The receptors come from a human donor in good health.

This clonotype was observed many times. The J gene is TRBJ2-1, the V gene TRBV29-1; 8 bases are a match to TRBD2. The CDR3 sequence is 14 residues long. V lost 4 bases and J lost 5; bases outside the gene matches: 7. Looked up from germline, CDR1 is SQVTM and CDR2 is ANQGSEA. CDR3 sequence: CSVGRGGQNNEQFF. The CDR3 DNA reads as TGCAGCGTTGGTCGGGGGGGACAAAACAATGAGCAGTTCTTC.

This chain links TRBV15 with TRBJ2-5, with D possibly matching TRBD1 (5 bases). Germline values: CDR1 LNHNV, CDR2 YYDKDF (reference sequence). V lost 1 base, J lost 5 bases, and 14 bases lay in between. The CDR3 is made up of 15 amino acids. The CDR3 loop is CATSRGRDTLETQYF. The DNA of the CDR3 is TGTGCCACCAGCAGAGGCAGGGATACTTTGGAGACCCAGTACTTC.

As to this clonotype: This may be a read error: a much more frequent sequence differs by one nucleotide. Because it lacks the conserved phenylalanine or tryptophan at the end, this CDR3 is likely a read error. This chain uses TRBV5-5 with TRBJ1-1; D is undetermined. From germline, CDR1 is SGHKS and CDR2 YYEKEE (reference sequence). V was cut by 4 bases and J by 1 base, with 11 bases left in between. The length of the CDR3 is 14 residues. The CDR3 DNA reads as TGTGCCAGCAGCCGCAGCACAGAGAACACTGAAGCTTTCCTT. This sequence encodes CASSRSTENTEAFL.

Many counts were recorded for this clonotype. This chain links TRBV5-1 with TRBJ2-7, with 9 bases matching TRBD1. CDR1 and CDR2 (germline): SGHRS, YFSETQ. The CDR3 has 15 residues. V shed 2 bases, J shed 1 base, and the junction held 4 bases outside the gene matches. CDR3 sequence (DNA): TGCGCCAGCAGCTTCTCCGGGACAGGGTCCTACGAGCAGTACTTC. Protein sequence: CASSFSGTGSYEQYF.

This clonotype was counted ten times or more. V usage is TRBV2 and J usage is TRBJ2-3; D not resolved. Deletions cut 3 bases from V and 0 bases from J, with 10 bases between. This CDR3 is 15 amino acids long. Germline-derived CDR1 and CDR2 are SNHLY and FYNNEI. The CDR3 loop reads CASSDGGPSTDTQYF. In nucleotides, the CDR3 is TGTGCCAGCAGTGACGGCGGTCCTAGCACAGATACGCAGTATTTT.

The CDR3 here is CASSQDVGDTQYF. The DNA of the CDR3 is TGTGCCAGCAGCCAAGACGTGGGAGATACGCAGTATTTT. J is TRBJ2-3 and V is TRBV4-2; D not certain. From germline, CDR1 is LGHNA and CDR2 YNFKEQ. The CDR3 spans 13 residues. The V and J ends lost 0 bases and 5 bases respectively, with 6 bases between them.

This chain connects TRBV2 to TRBJ1-3, with D hard to call. The CDR3 is 13 amino acids. Germline V CDR1 and CDR2: SNHLY, FYNNEI. Trimming took 4 bases from V and 0 from J, leaving 4 bases between them. The chain's CDR3 is CASSAGSGNTIYF. The CDR3 DNA reads as TGTGCCAGCAGTGCAGGCTCTGGAAACACCATATATTTT. The complete variable domain, with remaining parts taken from reference TRBV2 and TRBJ1-3, reads EPEVTQTPSHQVTQMGQEVILRCVPISNHLYFYWYRQILGQKVEFLVSFYNNEISEKSEIFDDQFSVERPDGSNFTLKIRSTKLEDSAMYFCASSAGSGNTIYFGEGSWLTVV.

This clonotype has only a few counts. A much larger clone lies a single base off, so this may be a read error. This chain joins TRBV12-3 or TRBV12-4 and TRBJ2-3, with 13 bases identical to TRBD2. The CDR3 runs to 19 residues. DNA of the CDR3: TGTGCCAGCAGTCATGGACTAGCGGGAGCCCTCGGGATGACAGATGCGCAGTATTTT. Protein sequence: CASSHGLAGALGMTDAQYF.

This clonotype was seen many times. The gene calls are TRBV12-3 or TRBV12-4 and TRBJ2-1; D is uncertain. This CDR3 is 15 amino acids long. V gave up 0 bases and J gave up 4 bases, with 10 bases separating them. CDR3 sequence (DNA): TGTGCCAGCAGTTTAGCGGGAACCCTTTACAATGAGCAGTTCTTC. Protein product: CASSLAGTLYNEQFF.

The chain is built from TRBV4-2 and TRBJ2-1, with TRBD2 matching over 16 bases. This CDR3 contains 15 residues. The germline gives CDR1 LGHNA, CDR2 YNFKEQ. With 6 bases clipped from V and 12 bases from J, the junction kept 8 bases outside the gene matches. CDR3 DNA: TGTGCCAGCAGTTACGGGACTAGCGGGGGGGCGATGCAGTTCTTC. Its protein is CASSYGTSGGAMQFF.

There are a few counts of this clonotype. This chain connects TRBV24-1 to TRBJ2-3; D may correspond to TRBD1 or TRBD2 (5 bases each). The CDR3 is made up of 13 amino acids. With 5 bases removed from V and 4 bases from J, the gap between germline ends came to 9 bases. Per the germline V gene, CDR1 is KGHDR and CDR2 is SFDVKD. The CDR3 DNA reads TGTGCCACCAGTGTAAGGGGAGCAGATACGCAGTATTTT. Its translation: CATSVRGADTQYF.

The gene calls are TRBV11-2 and TRBJ2-2; D uncertain. Germline loops: CDR1 SGHAT, CDR2 FQNNGV. This CDR3 comprises 15 residues. The V end lost 3 bases, the J end lost 0 bases, and 8 bases lay between the germline ends. The CDR3 loop reads CASSFSQANTGELFF. DNA for the CDR3: TGTGCCAGCAGCTTTTCGCAGGCGAACACCGGGGAGCTGTTTTTT. Variable domain in full (rest from reference TRBV11-2 and TRBJ2-2): EAGVAQSPRYKIIEKRQSVAFWCNPISGHATLYWYQQILGQGPKLLIQFQNNGVVDDSQLPKDRFSAERLKGVDSTLKIQPAKLEDSAVYLCASSFSQANTGELFFGEGSRLTVL.

The rearrangement links TRBV2 to TRBJ1-1; the match to TRBD1 covers 7 bases. Germline CDR1 SNHLY, CDR2 FYNNEI. The CDR3 contains 14 residues. With V trimmed by 5 bases and J by 0 bases, 3 bases remained unmatched. For the CDR3, the DNA is TGTGCCAGCAGTTTGGACAGGATGAACACTGAAGCTTTCTTT. It yields the protein CASSLDRMNTEAFF.

This clonotype was seen ten or more times. This chain uses TRBV11-1 with TRBJ2-5; either TRBD1 or TRBD2 may supply D (5 bases each). The V and J ends lost 5 bases and 2 bases respectively, with 9 bases between them. CDR3 length: 13 amino acids. CDR1 SGHAT and CDR2 FQDESV come from the germline V gene (reference sequence). In nucleotides, the CDR3 is TGTGCCAGCAGCAAGGGACGGCAAGAGACCCAGTACTTC. This gives the protein CASSKGRQETQYF.

This rearrangement joins TRBV19 to TRBJ2-7, with D possibly matching TRBD1 (5 bases). The CDR3 extends over 14 amino acids. Between the trimmed V and J ends, which lost 4 bases and 0 bases, there was a span of 10 bases. The germline gives CDR1 LNHDA, CDR2 SQIVND (reference sequence). CDR3 residues: CASSTQASSYEQYF. CDR3 in DNA: TGTGCCAGTAGTACACAGGCTTCCTCCTACGAGCAGTACTTC.

To note about this clonotype: An end of the junction differs from the germline gene, which may be a read error. V gene TRBV3-1 combines with J gene TRBJ1-4, with a possible D match to TRBD1 (5 bases). The V gene's germline CDR1 is LGHDT and CDR2 YNNKEL (reference sequence). The CDR3 spans 15 residues. The CDR3 is CANSYGRGRGEKLFF. The CDR3 DNA reads as TGTGCCAACAGCTATGGGCGGGGAAGGGGTGAAAAACTGTTTTTT.

The sample holds many counts of this clonotype. CDR3 DNA: TGTGCCAGCAGCCGGACCTCGGATGAGCAGTTCTTC. Translated: CASSRTSDEQFF. The J gene is TRBJ2-1, the V gene TRBV7-9; D ambiguous. There are 12 residues in the CDR3. Germline assignment: CDR1 SEHNR and CDR2 FQNEAQ (reference sequence). V was pared by 5 bases and J by 8 bases, with 10 bases between.

V and J are TRBV5-1 and TRBJ1-1, with 7 bases identical to TRBD1. Unmatched junction bases numbered 5, after V lost 4 bases and J lost 2 bases. Germline V lookup: CDR1 SGHRS, CDR2 YFSETQ. The CDR3 covers 14 residues. CDR3 bases: TGCGCCAGCAGCCGCGGGGACAGTAACACTGAAGCTTTCTTT. Translating gives CASSRGDSNTEAFF.

This clonotype was seen many times. The V call is TRBV6-1, the J call TRBJ1-1; D is possibly TRBD1 (5 bases). Germline V CDR1 and CDR2: MNHNS, SASEGT. The V gene lost 8 bases and the J gene lost 1 base, with 11 bases spanning the gap. The CDR3 sequence is 13 residues long. The CDR3 bases are TGTGCCAGCTGGAGGACACCGAACACTGAAGCTTTCTTT. It specifies CASWRTPNTEAFF.

This clonotype was counted many times. V is TRBV7-9 and J is TRBJ2-5; D gene uncertain. CDR1 is SEHNR and CDR2 is FQNEAQ in the germline V gene (reference sequence). CDR3 length: 12 residues. The ends were cut back, 1 base at V and 6 bases at J, with 6 bases in the middle. The DNA of the CDR3 is TGTGCCAGCAGCTTAGGGGATCAGACCCAGTACTTC. It codes for CASSLGDQTQYF.

The chain carries TRBV20-1 and TRBJ2-1; D remains ambiguous. This CDR3 spans 13 amino acids. Germline CDR1 DFQATT, CDR2 SNEGSKA (reference sequence). The CDR3 DNA reads as TGCAGCTTAGAATTGGTGAGTTACAATGAGCAGTTCTTC. This codes for CSLELVSYNEQFF.

The rearrangement joins TRBV7-8 to TRBJ2-5, with D perhaps being TRBD1 or TRBD2 (6 bases each). The CDR3 runs 18 residues. Germline-derived CDR1 and CDR2 are SGHVS and FQNEAQ. With 8 bases removed from V and 0 bases from J, the gap between germline ends came to 25 bases. CDR3 residues: CASRTVEGGPRYQETQYF. The CDR3 DNA reads TGTGCCAGCCGAACGGTAGAGGGGGGCCCACGGTACCAAGAGACCCAGTACTTC.

The chain employs TRBV14 and TRBJ1-5; no firm D call. Germline CDR1 reads SGHDN; CDR2 reads FVKESK. This CDR3 comprises 14 residues. Trimming took 1 base from V and 4 from J, leaving 8 bases between them. In nucleotides, the CDR3 is TGTGCCAGCAGCCAAGGATCGTGGAATCAGCCCCAGCATTTT. It is translated as CASSQGSWNQPQHF. Complete variable domain (other parts from reference TRBV14 and TRBJ1-5): EAGVTQFPSHSVIEKGQTVTLRCDPISGHDNLYWYRRVMGKEIKFLLHFVKESKQDESGMPNNRFLAERTGGTYSTLKVQPAELEDSGVYFCASSQGSWNQPQHFGDGTRLSIL.

This clonotype was seen many times. V gene TRBV20-1 combines with J gene TRBJ1-2, with TRBD1 as a possible D gene (5 bases). Trimming left V 2 bases short and J 3 bases short, with 10 bases between. The CDR3 runs 13 residues. The germline V gene has CDR1 DFQATT and CDR2 SNEGSKA (reference sequence). The CDR3 sequence is CSARPDSYYGYTF. CDR3 nucleotide sequence: TGCAGTGCTAGACCCGACAGCTACTATGGCTACACCTTC.

This clonotype was counted between two and nine times. The V and J genes are TRBV10-3 and TRBJ2-3; 8 bases agree with TRBD2. The germline V gene encodes CDR1 ENHRY and CDR2 SYGVKD. CDR3 length: 13 amino acids. Unmatched junction bases numbered 0, after V lost 7 bases and J lost 0 bases. DNA for the CDR3: TGTGCCATCACTAGCGGGAGCACAGATACGCAGTATTTT. Protein product: CAITSGSTDTQYF.

The sample holds one count of this clonotype. The chain links TRBV29-1 to TRBJ1-1; D gene uncertain. Germline values: CDR1 SQVTM, CDR2 ANQGSEA. The CDR3 has 11 residues. Trimming took off 8 bases at V and 4 bases at J, with 11 bases between the two ends. The CDR3 sequence is CSLSRGTEAFF. The DNA of the CDR3 is TGCAGCCTATCACGGGGCACTGAAGCTTTCTTT.

This chain joins TRBV2 and TRBJ1-4; D not certain. The germline V gene has CDR1 SNHLY and CDR2 FYNNEI. Trimming stripped 6 bases from V and 8 bases from J, with 16 bases between. The CDR3 extends over 14 amino acids. The CDR3 sequence is CASRAGHTGEKLFF. The CDR3 DNA is TGTGCCAGCAGGGCGGGCCACACTGGGGAAAAACTGTTTTTT.

The chain couples TRBV20-1 to TRBJ2-1, with D tentatively TRBD1 (5 bases). The length of the CDR3 is 15 residues. Germline V gives CDR1 DFQATT, CDR2 SNEGSKA (reference sequence). V was pared by 5 bases and J by 0 bases, with 14 bases between. CDR3 nucleotide sequence: TGCAGTGCTGACGGACAAAAGAGCTCCTACAATGAGCAGTTCTTC. Translated: CSADGQKSSYNEQFF.